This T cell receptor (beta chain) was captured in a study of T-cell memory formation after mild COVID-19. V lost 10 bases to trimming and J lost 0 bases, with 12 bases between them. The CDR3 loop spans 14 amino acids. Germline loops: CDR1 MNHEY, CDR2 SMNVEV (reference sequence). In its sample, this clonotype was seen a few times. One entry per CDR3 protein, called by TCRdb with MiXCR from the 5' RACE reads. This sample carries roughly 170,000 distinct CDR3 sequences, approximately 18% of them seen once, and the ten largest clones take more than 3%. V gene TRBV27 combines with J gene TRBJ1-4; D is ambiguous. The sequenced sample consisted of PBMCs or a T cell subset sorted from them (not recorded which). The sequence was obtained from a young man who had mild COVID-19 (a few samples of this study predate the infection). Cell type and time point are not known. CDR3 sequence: CATRRASTNEKLFF. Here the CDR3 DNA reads TGTGCCACCAGGCGGGCCTCAACTAATGAAAAACTGTTTTTT. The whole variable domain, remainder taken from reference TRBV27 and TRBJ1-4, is EAQVTQNPRYLITVTGKKLTVTCSQNMNHEYMSWYRQDPGLGLRQIYYSMNVEVTDKGDVPEGYKVSRKEKRNFPLILESPSPNQTSLYFCATRRASTNEKLFFGSGTQLSVL.